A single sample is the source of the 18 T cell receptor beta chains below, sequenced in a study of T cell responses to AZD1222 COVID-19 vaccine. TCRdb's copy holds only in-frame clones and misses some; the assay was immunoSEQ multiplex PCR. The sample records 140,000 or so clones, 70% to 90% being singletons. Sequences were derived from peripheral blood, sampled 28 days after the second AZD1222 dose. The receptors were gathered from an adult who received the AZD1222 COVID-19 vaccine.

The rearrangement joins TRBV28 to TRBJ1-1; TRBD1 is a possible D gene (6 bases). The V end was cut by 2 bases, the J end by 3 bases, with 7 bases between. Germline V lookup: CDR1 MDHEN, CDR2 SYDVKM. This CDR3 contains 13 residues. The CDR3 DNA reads TGTGCCAGCAGTTTAGACAGGTACACTGAAGCTTTCTTT. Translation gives CASSLDRYTEAFF.

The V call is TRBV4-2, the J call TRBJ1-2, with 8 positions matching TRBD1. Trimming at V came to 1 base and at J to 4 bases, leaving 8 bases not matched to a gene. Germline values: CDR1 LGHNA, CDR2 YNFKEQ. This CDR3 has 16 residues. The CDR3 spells CASSQATTGDSYGYTF. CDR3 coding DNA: TGTGCCAGCAGCCAAGCCACGACAGGGGACTCCTATGGCTACACCTTC.

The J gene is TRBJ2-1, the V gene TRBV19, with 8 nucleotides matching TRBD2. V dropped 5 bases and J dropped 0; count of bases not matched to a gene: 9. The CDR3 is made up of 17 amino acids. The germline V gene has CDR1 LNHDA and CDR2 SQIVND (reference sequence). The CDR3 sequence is CASSVNLLAGSYNEQFF. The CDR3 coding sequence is TGTGCCAGTAGTGTAAATCTCCTAGCGGGCTCCTACAATGAGCAGTTCTTC. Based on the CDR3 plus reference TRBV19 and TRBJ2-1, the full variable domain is DGGITQSPKYLFRKEGQNVTLSCEQNLNHDAMYWYRQDPGQGLRLIYYSQIVNDFQKGDIAEGYSVSREKKESFPLTVTSAQKNPTAFYLCASSVNLLAGSYNEQFFGPGTRLTVL.

Here the CDR3 reads CASSLATGGTGELFF. Written as DNA, the CDR3 is TGTGCCAGCAGCTTAGCGACAGGGGGCACCGGGGAGCTGTTTTTT. The chain joins TRBV7-9 to TRBJ2-2; 9 nucleotides align to TRBD1. The V gene's germline CDR1 is SEHNR and CDR2 FQNEAQ (reference sequence). V lost 0 bases and J lost 4; bases outside the gene matches: 0. This CDR3 is built from 15 residues.

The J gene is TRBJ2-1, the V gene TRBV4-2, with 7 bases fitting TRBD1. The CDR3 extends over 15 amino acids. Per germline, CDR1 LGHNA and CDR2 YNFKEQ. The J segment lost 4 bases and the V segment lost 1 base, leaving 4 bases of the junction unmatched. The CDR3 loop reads CASSQARGTYNEQFF. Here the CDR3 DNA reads TGTGCCAGCAGCCAAGCCAGGGGGACATACAATGAGCAGTTCTTC.

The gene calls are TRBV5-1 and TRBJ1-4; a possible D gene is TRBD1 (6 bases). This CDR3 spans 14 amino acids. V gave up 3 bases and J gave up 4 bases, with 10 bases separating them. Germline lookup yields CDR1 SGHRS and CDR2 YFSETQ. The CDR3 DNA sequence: TGCGCCAGCAGCTCGGACAGCCTTAATGAAAAACTGTTTTTT. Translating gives CASSSDSLNEKLFF.

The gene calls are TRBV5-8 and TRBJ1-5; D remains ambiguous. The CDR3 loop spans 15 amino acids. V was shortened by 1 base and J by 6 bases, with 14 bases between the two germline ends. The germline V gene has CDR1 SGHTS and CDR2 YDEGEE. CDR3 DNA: TGTGCCAGCAGCTTGAATATCCTACTGAGTCAGCCCCAGCATTTT. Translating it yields CASSLNILLSQPQHF.

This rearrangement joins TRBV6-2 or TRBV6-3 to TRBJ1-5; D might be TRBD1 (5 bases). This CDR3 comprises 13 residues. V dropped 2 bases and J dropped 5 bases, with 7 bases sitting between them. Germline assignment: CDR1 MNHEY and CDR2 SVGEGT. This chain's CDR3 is CASSYRGDQPQHF. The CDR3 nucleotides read TGTGCCAGCAGTTACAGGGGCGATCAGCCCCAGCATTTT.

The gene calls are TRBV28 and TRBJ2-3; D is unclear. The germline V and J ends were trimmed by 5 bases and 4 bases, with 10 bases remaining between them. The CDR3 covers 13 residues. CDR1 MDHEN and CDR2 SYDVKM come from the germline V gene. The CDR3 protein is CASSPEQPDTQYF. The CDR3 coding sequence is TGTGCCAGCAGTCCCGAACAGCCAGATACGCAGTATTTT.

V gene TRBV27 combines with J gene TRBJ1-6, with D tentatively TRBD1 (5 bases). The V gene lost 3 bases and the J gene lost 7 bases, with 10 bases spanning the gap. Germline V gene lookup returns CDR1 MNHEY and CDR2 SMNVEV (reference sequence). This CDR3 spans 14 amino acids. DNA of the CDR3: TGTGCCAGCAGTTTTGGGACCGCAAATTCACCCCTCCACTTT. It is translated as CASSFGTANSPLHF.

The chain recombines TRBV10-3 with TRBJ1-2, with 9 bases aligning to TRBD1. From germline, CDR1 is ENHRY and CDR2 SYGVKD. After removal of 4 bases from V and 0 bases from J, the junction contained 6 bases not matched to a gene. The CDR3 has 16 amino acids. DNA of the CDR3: TGTGCCATCAGTGGACAGGGGGGAATAGCTAACTATGGCTACACCTTC. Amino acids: CAISGQGGIANYGYTF.

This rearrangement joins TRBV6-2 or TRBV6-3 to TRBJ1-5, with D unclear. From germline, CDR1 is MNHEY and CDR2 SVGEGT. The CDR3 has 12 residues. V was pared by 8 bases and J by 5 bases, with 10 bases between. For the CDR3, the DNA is TGTGCCAGCTGTTTCGCAGATCAGCCCCAGCATTTT. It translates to CASCFADQPQHF.

The CDR3 is CASVGGQLSYNSPLHF. CDR3 sequence (DNA): TGTGCCAGTGTCGGTGGACAGCTCTCCTATAATTCACCCCTCCACTTT. The V and J genes are TRBV19 and TRBJ1-6; TRBD1 is a possible D gene (6 bases). Germline V gives CDR1 LNHDA, CDR2 SQIVND (reference sequence). The CDR3 extends over 16 amino acids. Trimming pared 8 bases from V and 0 bases from J, leaving 14 bases between.

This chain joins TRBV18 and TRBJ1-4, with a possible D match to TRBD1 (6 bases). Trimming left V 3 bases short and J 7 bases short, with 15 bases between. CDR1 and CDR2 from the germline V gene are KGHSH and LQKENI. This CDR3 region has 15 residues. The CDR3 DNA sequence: TGTGCCAGCTCACCTACGGGGGGGCTGAGTGAAAAACTGTTTTTT. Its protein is CASSPTGGLSEKLFF.

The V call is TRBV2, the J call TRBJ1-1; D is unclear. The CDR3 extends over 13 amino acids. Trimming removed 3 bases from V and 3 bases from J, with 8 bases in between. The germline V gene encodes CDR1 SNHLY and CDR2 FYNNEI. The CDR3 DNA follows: TGTGCCAGCAGTGAGGTATGGGACACTGAAGCTTTCTTT. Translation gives CASSEVWDTEAFF. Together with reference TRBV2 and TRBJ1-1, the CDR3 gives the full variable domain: EPEVTQTPSHQVTQMGQEVILRCVPISNHLYFYWYRQILGQKVEFLVSFYNNEISEKSEIFDDQFSVERPDGSNFTLKIRSTKLEDSAMYFCASSEVWDTEAFFGQGTRLTVV.

For the CDR3, the DNA is TGTGCCAGTAGTTCAGCGACAGGATCTAATGAAAAACTGTTTTTT. Protein: CASSSATGSNEKLFF. The J gene is TRBJ1-4, the V gene TRBV19; D is perhaps TRBD1 (6 bases). The CDR3 extends over 15 amino acids. Germline V gives CDR1 LNHDA, CDR2 SQIVND (reference sequence). Trimming removed 5 bases at V and 3 bases at J, with 13 bases between. The whole variable domain, filled in from reference TRBV19 and TRBJ1-4, reads DGGITQSPKYLFRKEGQNVTLSCEQNLNHDAMYWYRQDPGQGLRLIYYSQIVNDFQKGDIAEGYSVSREKKESFPLTVTSAQKNPTAFYLCASSSATGSNEKLFFGSGTQLSVL.

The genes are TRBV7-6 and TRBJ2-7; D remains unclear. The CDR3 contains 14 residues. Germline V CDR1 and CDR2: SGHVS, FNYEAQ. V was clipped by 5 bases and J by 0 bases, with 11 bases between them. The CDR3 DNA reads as TGTGCCAGCAGCACCCCAGGAGACTCCTACGAGCAGTACTTC. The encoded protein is CASSTPGDSYEQYF.

Here the CDR3 DNA reads TGTGCCAGCAGCTTGGTACAGCGCAACGAGCAGTACTTC. Its protein is CASSLVQRNEQYF. The J gene is TRBJ2-7, the V gene TRBV5-4; no definite D call. This CDR3 comprises 13 residues. V gave up 0 bases and J gave up 5 bases, with 9 bases separating them. Per the germline V gene, CDR1 is SGHNT and CDR2 is YYREEE (reference sequence).